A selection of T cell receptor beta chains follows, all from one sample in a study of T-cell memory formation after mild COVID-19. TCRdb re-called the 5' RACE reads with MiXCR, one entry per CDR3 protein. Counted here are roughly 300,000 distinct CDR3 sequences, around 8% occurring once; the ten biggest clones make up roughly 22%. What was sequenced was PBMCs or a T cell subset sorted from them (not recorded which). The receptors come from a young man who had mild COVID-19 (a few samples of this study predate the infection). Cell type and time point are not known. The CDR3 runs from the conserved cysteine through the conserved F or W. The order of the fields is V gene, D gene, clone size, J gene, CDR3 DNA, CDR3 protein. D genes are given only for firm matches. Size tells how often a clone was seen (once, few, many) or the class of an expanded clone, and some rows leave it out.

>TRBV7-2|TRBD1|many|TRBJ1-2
TGTGCCAGCCATGCCCCCGGGACAGGAGCTAACTATGGCTACACCTTC
CASHAPGTGANYGYTF
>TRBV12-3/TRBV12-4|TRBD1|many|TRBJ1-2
TGTGCCACCCGAGGACAACAGGGGAACTATGGCTACACCTTC
CATRGQQGNYGYTF
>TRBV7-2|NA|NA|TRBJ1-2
TGTGCCAGCAGCTTAGGGCCCCCCTCACAGGGCGGCTATGGCTACACCTTC
CASSLGPPSQGGYGYTF
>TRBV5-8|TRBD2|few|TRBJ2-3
TGTGCCAGCAGCCCGGGACTAGCGGGGGTGGATACGCAGTATTTT
CASSPGLAGVDTQYF
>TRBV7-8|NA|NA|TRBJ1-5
TGTGCCAGCAGCTTAGCGAGGGTAGAGTGGCCCCAGCATTTT
CASSLARVEWPQHF
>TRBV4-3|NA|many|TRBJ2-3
TGCGCCAGCAGCCAAGCGGGGGGCGGGGATACGCAGTATTTT
CASSQAGGGDTQYF
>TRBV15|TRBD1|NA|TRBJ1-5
TGTGCCACCAGCGGGGACAGTTTAAATCAGCCCCAGCATTTT
CATSGDSLNQPQHF
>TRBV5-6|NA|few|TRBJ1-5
TGTGCCAGCAGCTCCTTCAGGGGCGATAATCAGCCCCAGCATTTT
CASSSFRGDNQPQHF
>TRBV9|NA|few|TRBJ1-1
TGTGCCAGCAGCGTAGACGGGAACACTGAAGCTTTCTTT
CASSVDGNTEAFF
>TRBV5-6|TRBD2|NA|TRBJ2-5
TGTGCCAGCAGCTTGGCGGCTAGCGGGGGGCCGGGAGAGACCCAGTACTTC
CASSLAASGGPGETQYF
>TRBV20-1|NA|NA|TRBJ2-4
TGCAGTGCCCCCAGGGTCGGGAGTGACATTCAGTACTTC
CSAPRVGSDIQYF
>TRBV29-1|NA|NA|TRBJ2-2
TGCAGCGTTGTATCGGGCACCGGGGAGCTGTTTTTT
CSVVSGTGELFF
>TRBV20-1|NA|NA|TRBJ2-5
TGCAGTGCTAGAGCCCCTTCACGGGAGACCCAGTACTTC
CSARAPSRETQYF
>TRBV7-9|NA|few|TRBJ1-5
TGTGCCAGCAGCTCCCGGGGGGAGCCCCAGCATTTT
CASSSRGEPQHF
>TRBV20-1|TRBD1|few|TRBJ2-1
TGCAGTGCTATGGGACAGCTGCTTACCAATGAGCAGTTCTTC
CSAMGQLLTNEQFF
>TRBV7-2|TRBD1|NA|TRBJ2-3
TGTGCCAGCAGCTTAGTTCCCGGGACAGGGGGCGATACGCAGTATTTT
CASSLVPGTGGDTQYF
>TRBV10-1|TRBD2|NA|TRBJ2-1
TGCGCCAGCAGTGAGTCGATTCTAGCGGGACTCGATGAGCAGTTCTTC
CASSESILAGLDEQFF
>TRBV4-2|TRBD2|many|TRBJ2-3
TGTGCCAGCAGCCAAGATAGCGGGGGGGCAGATACGCAGTATTTT
CASSQDSGGADTQYF
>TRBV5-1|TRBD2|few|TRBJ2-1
TGCGCCAGCAGCTTGTGGCTAGCGGGGCAGTTATTGTACAATGAGCAGTTCTTC
CASSLWLAGQLLYNEQFF